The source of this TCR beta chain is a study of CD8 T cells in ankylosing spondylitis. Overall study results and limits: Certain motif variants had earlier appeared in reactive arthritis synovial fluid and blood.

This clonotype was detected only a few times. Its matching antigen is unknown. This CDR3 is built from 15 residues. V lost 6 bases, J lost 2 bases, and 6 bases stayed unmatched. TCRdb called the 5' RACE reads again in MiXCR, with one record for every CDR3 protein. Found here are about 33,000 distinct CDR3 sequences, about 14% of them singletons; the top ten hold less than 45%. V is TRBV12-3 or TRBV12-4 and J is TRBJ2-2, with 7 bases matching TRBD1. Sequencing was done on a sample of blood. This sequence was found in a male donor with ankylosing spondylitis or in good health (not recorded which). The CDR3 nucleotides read TGTGCCAGCAGATTTACAGGGGACAACACCGGGGAGCTGTTTTTT. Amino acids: CASRFTGDNTGELFF.